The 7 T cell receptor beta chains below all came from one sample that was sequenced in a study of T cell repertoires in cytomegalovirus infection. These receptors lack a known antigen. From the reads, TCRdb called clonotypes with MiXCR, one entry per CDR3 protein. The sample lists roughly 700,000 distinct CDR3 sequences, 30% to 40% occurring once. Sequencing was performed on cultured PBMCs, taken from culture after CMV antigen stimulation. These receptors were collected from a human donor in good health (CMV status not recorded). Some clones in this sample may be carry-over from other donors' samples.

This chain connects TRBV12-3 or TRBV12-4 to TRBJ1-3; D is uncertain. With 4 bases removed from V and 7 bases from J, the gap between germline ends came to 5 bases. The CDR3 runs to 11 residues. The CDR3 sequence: CASSSSNTIYF. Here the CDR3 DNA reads TGTGCCAGCAGTTCCTCTAACACCATATATTTT.

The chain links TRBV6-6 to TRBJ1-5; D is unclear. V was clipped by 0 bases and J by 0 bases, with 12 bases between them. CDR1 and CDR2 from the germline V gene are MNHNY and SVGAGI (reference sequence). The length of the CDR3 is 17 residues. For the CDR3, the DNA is TGTGCCAGCAGTTACTCGAATTCGCCACATAGCAATCAGCCCCAGCATTTT. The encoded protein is CASSYSNSPHSNQPQHF.

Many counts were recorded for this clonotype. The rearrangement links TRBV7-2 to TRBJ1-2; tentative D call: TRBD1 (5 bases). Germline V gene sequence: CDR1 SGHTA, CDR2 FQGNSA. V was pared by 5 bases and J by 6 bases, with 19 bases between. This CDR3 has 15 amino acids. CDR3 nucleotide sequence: TGTGCCAGCAGCCCTCTCGGGGGGGTGCGGAATGGCTACACCTTC. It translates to CASSPLGGVRNGYTF.

In nucleotides, the CDR3 is TGTGCCAGTAGTTTGGGACTAAGAGCGAATGAGCAGTTCTTC. Protein: CASSLGLRANEQFF. V is TRBV19 and J is TRBJ2-1; 7 bases fit TRBD2. The CDR3 runs 14 residues. CDR1 LNHDA and CDR2 SQIVND come from the germline V gene (reference sequence). V was pared by 5 bases and J by 7 bases, with 8 bases of the junction left unmatched.

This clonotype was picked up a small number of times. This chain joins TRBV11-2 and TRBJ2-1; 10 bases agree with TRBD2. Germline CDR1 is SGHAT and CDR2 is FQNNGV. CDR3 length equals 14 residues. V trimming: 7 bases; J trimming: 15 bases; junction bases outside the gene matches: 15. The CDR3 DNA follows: TGTGCCAGCACTTCCGGGACTAGCGTCCCCTTGGGGTTCTTC. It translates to CASTSGTSVPLGFF.

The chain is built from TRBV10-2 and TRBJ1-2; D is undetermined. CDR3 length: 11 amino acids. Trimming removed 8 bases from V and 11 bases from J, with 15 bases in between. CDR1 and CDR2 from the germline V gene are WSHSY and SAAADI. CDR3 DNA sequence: TGCGCCAGCGTCGATGTACAGAGATACACCTTC. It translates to CASVDVQRYTF.

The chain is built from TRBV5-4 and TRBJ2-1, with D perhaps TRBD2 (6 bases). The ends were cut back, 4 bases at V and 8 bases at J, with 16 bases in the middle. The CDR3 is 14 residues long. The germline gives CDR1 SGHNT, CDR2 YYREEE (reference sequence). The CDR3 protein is CASSDGTHLDEQFF. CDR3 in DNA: TGTGCCAGCAGCGACGGGACTCACCTCGATGAGCAGTTCTTC.